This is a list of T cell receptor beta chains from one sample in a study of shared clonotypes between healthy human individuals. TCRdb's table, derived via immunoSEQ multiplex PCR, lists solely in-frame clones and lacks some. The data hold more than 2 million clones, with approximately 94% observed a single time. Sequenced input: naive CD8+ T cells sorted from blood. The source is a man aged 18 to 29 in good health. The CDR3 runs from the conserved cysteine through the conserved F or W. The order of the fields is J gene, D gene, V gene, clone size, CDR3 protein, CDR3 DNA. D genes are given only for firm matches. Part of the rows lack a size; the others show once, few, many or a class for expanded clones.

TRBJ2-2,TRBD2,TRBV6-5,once,CACSGTSGTGELFF,TGTGCCTGCTCCGGGACTAGCGGGACCGGGGAGCTGTTTTTT
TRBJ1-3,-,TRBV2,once,CASSSLLEGSSGNTIYF,TGTGCCAGCAGTAGTTTGCTGGAGGGCAGCTCTGGAAACACCATATATTTT
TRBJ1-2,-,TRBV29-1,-,CSVTEIYGYTF,TGCAGCGTTACAGAGATCTATGGCTACACCTTC
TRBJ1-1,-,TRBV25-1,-,CATQGAPTEAFF,TGTGCCACCCAGGGTGCCCCCACTGAAGCTTTCTTT
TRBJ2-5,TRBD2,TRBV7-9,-,CASSPEGLAFQETQYF,TGTGCCAGCAGCCCCGAGGGACTAGCGTTTCAAGAGACCCAGTACTTC
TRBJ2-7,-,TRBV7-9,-,CASSPGNSYEQYF,TGTGCCAGCAGCCCAGGGAACTCCTACGAGCAGTACTTC
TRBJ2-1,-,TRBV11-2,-,CASSLDGYNEQFF,TGTGCCAGCAGCTTAGACGGGTACAATGAGCAGTTCTTC
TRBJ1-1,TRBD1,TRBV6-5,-,CASSYGQGTDEAFF,TGTGCCAGCAGCTACGGACAGGGGACTGATGAAGCTTTCTTT
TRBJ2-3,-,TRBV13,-,CASRRSPDTQYF,TGTGCCTCAAGGAGGAGCCCAGATACGCAGTATTTT
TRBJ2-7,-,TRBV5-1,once,CASSSQTYEQYF,TGTGCCAGCAGCTCACAAACCTACGAGCAGTACTTC